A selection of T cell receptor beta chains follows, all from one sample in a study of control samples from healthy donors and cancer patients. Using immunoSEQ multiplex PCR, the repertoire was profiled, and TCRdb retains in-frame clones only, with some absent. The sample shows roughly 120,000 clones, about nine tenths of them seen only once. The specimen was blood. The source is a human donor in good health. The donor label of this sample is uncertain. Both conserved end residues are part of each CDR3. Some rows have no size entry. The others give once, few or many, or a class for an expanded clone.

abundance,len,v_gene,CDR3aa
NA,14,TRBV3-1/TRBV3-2,CASSQVMSAGGYTF
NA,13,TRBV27,CASRPTTVGGYTF
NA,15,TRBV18,CASSPQGSGTDTQYF
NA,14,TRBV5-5,CASSLADGKNIQYF
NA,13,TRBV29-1,CSVAENPRQPQHF
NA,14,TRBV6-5,CASSRTAENSPLHF
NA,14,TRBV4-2,CASSPGSAVTEAFF
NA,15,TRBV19,CASSPGLAGSPEQFF
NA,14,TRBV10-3,CAISEVEGLEKLFF
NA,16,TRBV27,CASSSLQRGNTGELFF
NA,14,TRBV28,CASTSPDGVSPLHF
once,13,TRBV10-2,CASSTGQGEGYTF
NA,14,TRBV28,CASSQSGGTYEQYF
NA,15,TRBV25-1,CASTPPAQDTDTQYF
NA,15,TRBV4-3,CASSRDLQGGTEAFF
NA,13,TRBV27,CASSFGTAYGYTF
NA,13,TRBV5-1,CASSLQGTGELFF
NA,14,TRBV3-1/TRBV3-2,CASTEAGGPDEQYF
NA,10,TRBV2,CASRRTEAFF
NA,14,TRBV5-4,CASSTSQGNYGYTF
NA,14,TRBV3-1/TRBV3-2,CASSQGHNTDTQYF
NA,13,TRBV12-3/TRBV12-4,CASSNGDTDTQYF
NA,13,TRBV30,CAWTLTGDQPQHF
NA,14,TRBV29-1,CSVAQGGWDQPQHF
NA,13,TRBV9,CASTADRGGEQFF
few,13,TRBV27,CASSSAGADTQYF
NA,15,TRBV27,CASSLSKGAKEKLFF
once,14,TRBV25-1,CASSERRAAYGYTF
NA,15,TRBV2,CASTFGRRAHEKLFF
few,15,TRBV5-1,CASSGVTGADYGYTF
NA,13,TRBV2,CATLAGRTDTQYF
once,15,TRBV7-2,CASSLERQKNSPLHF
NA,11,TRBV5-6,CASSLSSEQFF
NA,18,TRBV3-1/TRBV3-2,CASSSPGRGADQLGGYTF
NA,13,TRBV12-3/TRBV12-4,CASSLVWAGGYTF
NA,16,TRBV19,CASSVRDTSSGNTIYF
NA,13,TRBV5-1,CASSQTPPTEAFF
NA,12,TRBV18,CASSPSTDTQYF
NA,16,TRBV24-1,CATSDLVKAGTDTQYF
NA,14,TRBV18,CASSPGTNLIEAFF
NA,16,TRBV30,CAWSVQRGLMNTEAFF
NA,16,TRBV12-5,CASGLGTGVVGQPQHF
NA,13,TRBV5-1,CASSLSDTDTQYF
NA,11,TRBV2,CASSQVGEQFF
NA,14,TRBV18,CASSPGGVWDTQYF
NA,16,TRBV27,CASRSGKTVVFNEQFF
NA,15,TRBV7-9,CASSLGGPRDQPQHF
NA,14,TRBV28,CASSLGQGENGYTF
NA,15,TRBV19,CASRAGTLGSYGYTF
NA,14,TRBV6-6,CASSGQGRNQPQHF
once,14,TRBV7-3,CASSSDRDRGELFF
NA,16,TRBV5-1,CASSLRASGAKETQYF
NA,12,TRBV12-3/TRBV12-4,CASSFLDQPQHF
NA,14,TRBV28,CASSLPDGNYGYTF
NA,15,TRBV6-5,CASSPAGGPPDTQYF
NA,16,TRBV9,CASSVNGGVSGNTIYF
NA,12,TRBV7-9,CASGNTQETQYF
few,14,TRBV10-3,CAISRTGEGTEAFF
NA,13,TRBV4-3,CASSPTGDGLRFF
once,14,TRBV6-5,CASRPDGVYYGYTF